One and the same sample provided the 23 T cell receptor beta chains below, sequenced in a study of shared clonotypes between healthy human individuals. In the naive CD8 group, cells lacked CD45RO and were positively selected for CCR7, so terminally differentiated effector memory CD45RA+ cells were left out. Some clones are missing from TCRdb's copy, which holds only in-frame ones; the method was immunoSEQ multiplex PCR. The sample records millions of clones, roughly 94% being singletons. Sequenced: naive CD8+ T cells sorted from blood. The receptors come from a man aged 18 to 30 in good health.

The chain joins TRBV5-1 to TRBJ2-3, with D unclear. Trimming removed 0 bases at V and 5 bases at J, with 7 bases between. The CDR3 has 13 residues. The germline CDR1 and CDR2 sequences are SGHRS and YFSETQ. CDR3 residues: CASSLASVDTQYF. The CDR3 nucleotides read TGCGCCAGCAGCTTGGCCTCCGTAGATACGCAGTATTTT.

The chain employs TRBV4-2 and TRBJ2-7; D unclear. This CDR3 spans 15 amino acids. Germline V gene sequence: CDR1 LGHNA, CDR2 YNFKEQ. Trimming pared 4 bases from V and 5 bases from J, leaving 18 bases between. The DNA of the CDR3 is TGTGCCAGCAGCCCCGGTGGCGCAAGTCCTGACGAGCAGTACTTC. This sequence encodes CASSPGGASPDEQYF.

Only one count was recorded for this clone. The V and J genes are TRBV5-1 and TRBJ2-3, with D perhaps TRBD2 (5 bases). V was trimmed by 5 bases and J by 2 bases, leaving 15 bases between them. The CDR3 is 15 amino acids. Germline CDR1 SGHRS, CDR2 YFSETQ. As DNA, the CDR3 is TGCGCCAGCAGATTCTACGGGGATTCCACAGATACGCAGTATTTT. Protein: CASRFYGDSTDTQYF.

This chain uses TRBV5-1 with TRBJ2-1; D call uncertain. Germline CDR1 and CDR2: SGHRS and YFSETQ. There are 12 residues in the CDR3. Trimming took 4 bases from V and 13 from J, leaving 15 bases between them. CDR3: CASSVLDSDQFF. CDR3 nucleotide sequence: TGCGCCAGCAGCGTTCTAGATTCGGACCAGTTCTTC.

The chain has TRBV21-1 and TRBJ1-2. TRBV21-1 is termed a pseudogene. This CDR3 has 13 amino acids. The CDR3 region is CASRQSGGRGYTF. DNA of the CDR3: TGTGCCAGCAGGCAGAGCGGGGGCCGGGGCTACACCTTC.

This chain joins TRBV11-3 and TRBJ2-1; D call uncertain. Germline loops: CDR1 SGHNT, CDR2 YENEEA. The CDR3 length is 14 residues. V was cut by 5 bases and J by 10 bases, with 18 bases left in between. CDR3: CASSDTSMDREQFF. For the CDR3, the DNA is TGTGCCAGCAGCGATACTTCCATGGACCGCGAGCAGTTCTTC.

Of note for this clone: In the same sample, other DNA sequences code for this CDR3. V and J are TRBV9 and TRBJ1-5; 7 nucleotides align to TRBD1. The V gene end was trimmed by 2 bases and the J gene end by 4 bases; junction bases not matched to a gene: 3. The CDR3 loop spans 14 amino acids. CDR1 SGDLS and CDR2 YYNGEE come from the germline V gene. DNA for the CDR3: TGTGCCAGCAGCGTCGGGACAGCGAATCAGCCCCAGCATTTT. Amino acid sequence: CASSVGTANQPQHF.

V is TRBV7-6 and J is TRBJ2-5; 12 bases are a match to TRBD2. V lost 6 bases to trimming and J lost 5 bases; unmatched junction nucleotides: 10. This CDR3 is built from 16 residues. The V gene's germline CDR1 is SGHVS and CDR2 FNYEAQ. DNA of the CDR3: TGTGCCAGCAGTCCAGAGGCTAGCGGGAGGGTGGAGACCCAGTACTTC. The encoded protein is CASSPEASGRVETQYF.

The chain employs TRBV4-1 and TRBJ2-7, with TRBD1 matching over 9 bases. The junction had 8 bases not matched to a gene; V was cut back by 5 bases and J by 3 bases. CDR1 MGHRA and CDR2 YSYEKL come from the germline V gene. This CDR3 comprises 15 residues. Here the CDR3 reads CASSERTGEFYEQYF. CDR3 in DNA: TGCGCCAGCAGCGAACGGACAGGGGAATTCTACGAGCAGTACTTC.

This sequence joins TRBV4-1 and TRBJ1-1; D ambiguous. CDR3 length: 13 residues. CDR1 is MGHRA and CDR2 is YSYEKL in the germline V gene. V was clipped by 6 bases and J by 6 bases, with 14 bases between them. Here the CDR3 reads CASRGSGVAEAFF. The DNA for the CDR3 is TGCGCCAGCAGAGGTTCGGGCGTAGCTGAAGCTTTCTTT.

This rearrangement joins TRBV6-1 to TRBJ2-5; TRBD1 matches at 9 bases. In germline, CDR1 is MNHNS, CDR2 SASEGT. The ends lost 3 bases at V and 5 bases at J; junction bases unmatched: 13. This CDR3 is built from 17 residues. The CDR3 loop is CASSDHRGLGLGETQYF. As DNA, the CDR3 is TGTGCCAGCAGTGACCACAGGGGGCTGGGATTGGGGGAGACCCAGTACTTC.

This clone was observed once. The chain recombines TRBV4-1 with TRBJ1-1; perhaps TRBD1 as D (6 bases). V dropped 1 base and J dropped 0 bases, with 9 bases sitting between them. CDR3 size: 15 residues. Germline V CDR1 and CDR2: MGHRA, YSYEKL. In DNA form, the CDR3 reads TGCGCCAGCAGCCAAGGGACAGTAATGAACACTGAAGCTTTCTTT. Amino acids: CASSQGTVMNTEAFF.

This sequence joins TRBV6-4 and TRBJ2-1, with 8 bases matching TRBD2. Trimming at V came to 3 bases and at J to 8 bases, leaving 9 bases not matched to a gene. Per germline, CDR1 MRHNA and CDR2 SNTAGT. The CDR3 is made up of 15 amino acids. CDR3 coding DNA: TGTGCCAGCAGTGAACTTTTAAGCGGGGGTGATGAGCAGTTCTTC. Translation: CASSELLSGGDEQFF.

V and J are TRBV29-1 and TRBJ1-2, with D perhaps matching TRBD1 (5 bases). The germline CDR1 and CDR2 sequences are SQVTM and ANQGSEA. The CDR3 spans 12 residues. The ends were cut back, 4 bases at V and 4 bases at J, with 10 bases in the middle. The CDR3 coding sequence is TGCAGCGTTGGGGGCGGAATCTATGGCTACACCTTC. Translation gives CSVGGGIYGYTF.

The chain couples TRBV11-2 to TRBJ2-1; 8 bases agree with TRBD2. The CDR3 has 15 amino acids. The V gene end was trimmed by 1 base and the J gene end by 6 bases; junction bases not matched to a gene: 5. Germline CDR1 reads SGHAT; CDR2 reads FQNNGV. CDR3: CASSLVAGGANEQFF. In nucleotides, the CDR3 is TGTGCCAGCAGCTTAGTGGCGGGAGGAGCCAATGAGCAGTTCTTC.

The gene calls are TRBV10-2 and TRBJ2-7; no firm D call. Germline lookup yields CDR1 WSHSY and CDR2 SAAADI. Trimming took off 9 bases at V and 0 bases at J, with 15 bases between the two ends. The CDR3 has 14 residues. CDR3 in DNA: TGCGCCAGTAGAACCCAGGTTCTCTCCTACGAGCAGTACTTC. It codes for CASRTQVLSYEQYF.

This clone came up once. The chain is built from TRBV7-3 and TRBJ2-2; 8 nucleotides agree with TRBD1. The V gene end was trimmed by 5 bases and the J gene end by 10 bases; junction bases not matched to a gene: 9. The CDR3 has 14 residues. CDR1 and CDR2 from the germline V gene are SGHTA and FQGTGA. This CDR3 is CASSQGQGYEELFF. In nucleotides, the CDR3 is TGTGCCAGCAGCCAAGGACAGGGTTACGAGGAGCTGTTTTTT.

The rearrangement links TRBV28 to TRBJ2-3; D gene ambiguous. Germline CDR1 and CDR2: MDHEN and SYDVKM. Trimming took 1 base from V and 4 from J, leaving 3 bases between them. This CDR3 contains 12 residues. CDR3 in DNA: TGTGCCAGCAGTTTATCCGCAGATACGCAGTATTTT. This encodes CASSLSADTQYF.

The chain is built from TRBV15 and TRBJ2-2; D is possibly TRBD2 (5 bases). Germline V gene data show CDR1 as LNHNV and CDR2 as YYDKDF (reference sequence). The CDR3 runs to 13 residues. Trimming left V 11 bases short and J 4 bases short, with 14 bases between. The CDR3 coding sequence is TGTGCCGTTGGAGGAATAAGCACCGGGGAGCTGTTTTTT. It codes for CAVGGISTGELFF.

The genes are TRBV2 and TRBJ1-3; a possible D gene is TRBD1 (5 bases). CDR3 length equals 16 residues. V gave up 0 bases and J gave up 2 bases, with 11 bases separating them. Per germline, CDR1 SNHLY and CDR2 FYNNEI. CDR3 sequence (DNA): TGTGCCAGCAGTGAAGCGGGTGAGGGGACTGGAAACACCATATATTTT. Its protein product is CASSEAGEGTGNTIYF.

The rearrangement links TRBV6-6 to TRBJ2-1; D unclear. The V gene's germline CDR1 is MNHNY and CDR2 SVGAGI (reference sequence). The CDR3 runs 12 residues. V dropped 2 bases and J dropped 6 bases, with 5 bases sitting between them. The CDR3 loop reads CASSYIRNEQFF. CDR3 sequence (DNA): TGTGCCAGCAGTTACATCCGCAATGAGCAGTTCTTC.

V gene TRBV12-1 combines with J gene TRBJ2-2; TRBD1 is the table's D call, not checked against the DNA. TRBV12-1 is a documented pseudogene. The CDR3 consists of 15 residues. The CDR3 protein is CASSLGQGNTGELFF. Written as DNA, the CDR3 is TGTGCCAGCAGCTTAGGCCAGGGGAACACCGGGGAGCTGTTTTTT.

This chain uses TRBV5-4 with TRBJ2-3, with TRBD2 as a possible D gene (6 bases). This CDR3 is built from 15 residues. V lost 0 bases and J 6 bases, leaving 14 bases between the germline ends. CDR1 and CDR2 from the germline V gene are SGHNT and YYREEE (reference sequence). CDR3 nucleotide sequence: TGTGCCAGCAGCTTGGGGACTACCTACGGGGATACGCAGTATTTT. This gives the protein CASSLGTTYGDTQYF.